Following are 27 T cell receptor beta chains from one sample sequenced in a study of neurological immune-mediated disorders. In TCRdb, the 5' RACE reads were re-called with MiXCR into one record per CDR3 protein. This table has roughly 60,000 distinct CDR3 sequences, roughly 11% appearing once. Sequenced sample: PBMCs. Receptor source: a man between 60 and 75 years old in good health.

This clonotype has at least ten counts. The V and J genes are TRBV24-1 and TRBJ2-1; tentative D call: TRBD1 (5 bases). Germline-derived CDR1 and CDR2 are KGHDR and SFDVKD. The CDR3 is made up of 16 amino acids. The ends were cut back, 2 bases at V and 9 bases at J, with 19 bases in the middle. CDR3 in DNA: TGTGCCACCAGTGATTCTACAGGTCTGAGGACAAGTGAGCAGTTCTTC. Translated: CATSDSTGLRTSEQFF.

This clonotype has at least ten counts. This chain uses TRBV11-2 with TRBJ2-2, with D possibly being TRBD1 or TRBD2 (5 bases each). There are 14 residues in the CDR3. V was trimmed by 5 bases and J by 2 bases, leaving 9 bases between them. CDR1 is SGHAT and CDR2 is FQNNGV in the germline V gene. This CDR3 reads CASSGDQNTGELFF. The CDR3 DNA sequence: TGTGCCAGCAGCGGGGACCAAAACACCGGGGAGCTGTTTTTT.

This clonotype was recorded at least ten times. The genes are TRBV12-3 or TRBV12-4 and TRBJ2-3; possibly TRBD1 for D (6 bases). This CDR3 is 16 amino acids long. V was trimmed by 6 bases and J by 2 bases, leaving 18 bases between them. CDR3 in amino acids: CASRRTWGPDTDTQYF. CDR3 DNA: TGTGCCAGCAGGCGAACGTGGGGGCCAGACACAGATACGCAGTATTTT.

This clonotype was recorded many times. This rearrangement joins TRBV5-1 to TRBJ1-1; D not resolved. V was clipped by 3 bases and J by 7 bases, with 16 bases between them. CDR1 is SGHRS and CDR2 is YFSETQ in the germline V gene. CDR3 size: 14 residues. CDR3 amino acids: CASSSLGGFSEAFF. The CDR3, as DNA: TGCGCCAGCAGCTCCTTGGGAGGGTTTAGTGAAGCTTTCTTT.

This clonotype was detected ten times or more. The genes are TRBV27 and TRBJ2-5; no definite D call. The CDR3 totals 15 residues. Germline CDR1 is MNHEY and CDR2 is SMNVEV (reference sequence). Trimming removed 5 bases from V and 1 base from J, with 14 bases in between. CDR3 bases: TGTGCCAGCAGTCCGACGCGGCAATTCCAAGAGACCCAGTACTTC. This sequence encodes CASSPTRQFQETQYF.

This clonotype showed up just a few times. V and J are TRBV5-6 and TRBJ2-5; a possible D gene is TRBD2 (6 bases). The V end was cut by 1 base, the J end by 4 bases, with 17 bases between. CDR1 and CDR2 from the germline V gene are SGHDT and YYEEEE. The CDR3 sequence is 16 residues long. The chain's CDR3 is CASSLTGRGGGETQYF. The CDR3 DNA reads as TGTGCCAGCAGCTTGACAGGACGGGGAGGTGGAGAGACCCAGTACTTC.

This clonotype has at least ten counts. This chain joins TRBV29-1 and TRBJ2-5, with 8 bases fitting TRBD2. V shed 4 bases, J shed 4 bases, and the junction held 5 bases outside the gene matches. Germline V lookup: CDR1 SQVTM, CDR2 ANQGSEA. The CDR3 has 13 amino acids. The CDR3 nucleotides read TGCAGCGTTGTCTCTCGGGGGGGAGAGACCCAGTACTTC. This codes for CSVVSRGGETQYF.

Concerning this clonotype itself: A much bigger clone sits one base away, suggesting this may be a read error. This chain joins TRBV10-3 and TRBJ2-5; 8 bases are a match to TRBD1. CDR1 is ENHRY and CDR2 is SYGVKD in the germline V gene. The CDR3 is made up of 15 amino acids. The CDR3 nucleotides read TGTGCCATCAGTGATCCGACAGGGGTTGAAGAGACCCACTACTTC. Translating it yields CAISDPTGVEETHYF.

This clonotype was seen a few times. V is TRBV7-2 and J is TRBJ2-3; D perhaps matches TRBD2 (7 bases). The ends were cut back, 2 bases at V and 0 bases at J, with 12 bases in the middle. The CDR3 loop spans 16 amino acids. Germline lookup yields CDR1 SGHTA and CDR2 FQGNSA. The CDR3 DNA reads as TGTGCCAGCAGCTTATCCGAGGGGGGGAGCACAGATACGCAGTATTTT. Translated: CASSLSEGGSTDTQYF. The variable domain in full, with the rest retrieved from reference TRBV7-2 and TRBJ2-3, is GAGVSQSPSNKVTEKGKDVELRCDPISGHTALYWYRQSLGQGLEFLIYFQGNSAPDKSGLPSDRFSAERTGGSVSTLTIQRTQQEDSAVYLCASSLSEGGSTDTQYFGPGTRLTVL.

This clonotype was recorded at least ten times. The genes are TRBV18 and TRBJ1-2, with a possible D match to TRBD1 (6 bases). This CDR3 is 15 amino acids long. Deletions cut 3 bases from V and 5 bases from J, with 16 bases between. CDR1 is KGHSH, CDR2 LQKENI, per germline. CDR3 DNA: TGTGCCAGCTCACCTATAGGGGGGAAGGAGTATGGCTACACCTTC. Translating it yields CASSPIGGKEYGYTF.

About this clonotype itself: Being one base from a much bigger clone, this may be a read error. This CDR3 reads CANSYQVAADTQYF. The DNA for the CDR3 is TGTGCCAACAGTTACCAGGTGGCTGCAGATACGCAGTATTTT. The chain is built from TRBV6-5 and TRBJ2-3; D is uncertain. Germline CDR1 reads MNHEY; CDR2 reads SVGAGI. The CDR3 covers 14 residues.

This clonotype occurred many times. The V call is TRBV18, the J call TRBJ1-1; possible D gene TRBD1, 6 bases. Between the trimmed V and J ends, which lost 6 bases and 0 bases, there was a span of 11 bases. The CDR3 is 14 residues long. Germline CDR1 and CDR2: KGHSH and LQKENI. The CDR3 sequence is CASSQGQLNTEAFF. DNA for the CDR3: TGTGCCAGCTCCCAGGGACAATTGAACACTGAAGCTTTCTTT.

This clonotype has ten or more counts. The chain is built from TRBV27 and TRBJ2-7; a weak D match, TRBD1 (7 bases). The CDR3 spans 13 residues. Trimming shortened V by 7 bases and J by 2 bases, and 12 bases separated the two germline ends. The germline gives CDR1 MNHEY, CDR2 SMNVEV (reference sequence). Here the CDR3 reads CASNPGGTYEQYF. The DNA for the CDR3 is TGTGCCAGCAACCCAGGGGGGACCTACGAGCAGTACTTC.

This clonotype was observed at least ten times. CDR3 protein: CASSETASNQPQHF. CDR3 nucleotide sequence: TGTGCCAGCAGTGAGACTGCTAGCAATCAGCCCCAGCATTTT. This rearrangement joins TRBV7-8 to TRBJ1-5, with D unclear. CDR1 is SGHVS, CDR2 FQNEAQ, per germline. There are 14 residues in the CDR3. V lost 6 bases to trimming and J lost 0 bases, with 9 bases between them.

In its sample, this clonotype was seen many times. The chain uses TRBV6-2 or TRBV6-3 and TRBJ2-2; D assignment may be TRBD1 or TRBD2 (5 bases each). Trimming took off 6 bases at V and 6 bases at J, with 14 bases between the two ends. The germline CDR1 and CDR2 sequences are MNHEY and SVGEGT. This CDR3 region has 14 residues. In DNA form, the CDR3 reads TGTGCCAGCAGACACCCCGGGACGGCCGGGGAGCTGTTTTTT. Translating it yields CASRHPGTAGELFF.

This sequence joins TRBV10-3 and TRBJ2-7, with 7 bases identical to TRBD2. CDR1 is ENHRY, CDR2 SYGVKD, per germline. V lost 10 bases and J lost 3; bases outside the gene matches: 9. The CDR3 covers 13 residues. The CDR3 DNA reads TGTGCCACAAGACTAGCCCCGGACTACGAGCAGTACTTC. Amino acid sequence: CATRLAPDYEQYF.

As to this clonotype: This may be a read error, as it is one base from a much larger clone. The V call is TRBV18, the J call TRBJ2-3, with a possible D match to TRBD1 (6 bases). The CDR3 runs 15 residues. The V and J ends lost 2 bases and 7 bases respectively, with 16 bases between them. Looked up from germline, CDR1 is KGHSH and CDR2 is LQKENI. This CDR3 reads CASSPSFRDKNTQYF. The CDR3, as DNA: TGTGCCAGCTCACCAAGTTTCCGGGACAAAAATACGCAGTATTTT.

Ten or more counts support this clonotype. The chain uses TRBV5-1 and TRBJ2-2; unclear D gene. V lost 1 base and J 1 base, leaving 8 bases between the germline ends. CDR3 length: 15 residues. Germline assignment: CDR1 SGHRS and CDR2 YFSETQ. CDR3 bases: TGCGCCAGCAGCTTGAACGGCCAGAACACCGGGGAGCTGTTTTTT. It specifies CASSLNGQNTGELFF.

This clonotype appeared many times. The J gene is TRBJ1-4, the V gene TRBV7-2; D remains ambiguous. Germline loops: CDR1 SGHTA, CDR2 FQGNSA. V lost 1 base to trimming and J lost 7 bases, with 7 bases between them. The CDR3 has 13 amino acids. CDR3: CASSLDRVEKLFF. Here the CDR3 DNA reads TGTGCCAGCAGCTTAGATCGGGTTGAAAAACTGTTTTTT.

This clonotype was seen at least ten times. At one end, the junction sequence differs from germline, possibly due to a read error. The chain uses TRBV7-2 and TRBJ2-7; D perhaps matches TRBD2 (6 bases). CDR3 length equals 11 residues. CDR1 is SGHTA and CDR2 is FQGNSA in the germline V gene. The CDR3 DNA is TGTGCCAGCAGCCCCGGGACTCGGCGGGACTTC. It encodes CASSPGTRRDF. The variable domain in full, with the rest retrieved from reference TRBV7-2 and TRBJ2-7, is GAGVSQSPSNKVTEKGKDVELRCDPISGHTALYWYRQSLGQGLEFLIYFQGNSAPDKSGLPSDRFSAERTGGSVSTLTIQRTQQEDSAVYLCASSPGTRRDFGPGTRLTVT.

The rearrangement uses TRBV20-1 and TRBJ1-1, with D hard to call. Trimming removed 5 bases at V and 0 bases at J, with 7 bases between. In germline, CDR1 is DFQATT, CDR2 SNEGSKA (reference sequence). The CDR3 is 12 amino acids. In DNA form, the CDR3 reads TGCAGTGCTCCAGACTTGAACACTGAAGCTTTCTTT. This gives the protein CSAPDLNTEAFF.

This chain links TRBV5-1 with TRBJ1-1; D gene unclear. Between the trimmed V and J ends, which lost 0 bases and 1 base, there was a span of 13 bases. This CDR3 spans 16 amino acids. Germline-derived CDR1 and CDR2 are SGHRS and YFSETQ. The CDR3 here is CASSLGVGVTNTEAFF. As DNA, the CDR3 is TGCGCCAGCAGCTTGGGGGTAGGAGTGACGAACACTGAAGCTTTCTTT.

This clonotype was seen only once. This may arise from a read error, as a much more abundant clone is one base away. CDR3: CASSLSWGDTEAFF. For the CDR3, the DNA is TGCGCCAGCAGCTTGTCGTGGGGGGACACTGAAGCTTTCTTT. The chain recombines TRBV5-1 with TRBJ1-1; D is perhaps TRBD1 (5 bases). Trimming took 1 base from V and 3 from J, leaving 10 bases between them. This CDR3 is built from 14 residues. In germline, CDR1 is SGHRS, CDR2 YFSETQ.

This clonotype was seen at least ten times. The chain has TRBV5-1 and TRBJ1-6, with TRBD1 identical over 10 bases. The germline gives CDR1 SGHRS, CDR2 YFSETQ. V shed 0 bases and J 8 bases; nucleotides not matched to a gene: 2. The CDR3 consists of 15 residues. Here the CDR3 reads CASSLGTGGDSPLHF. In DNA form, the CDR3 reads TGCGCCAGCAGCTTGGGGACAGGGGGGGATTCACCCCTCCACTTT.

At least ten counts were recorded for this clonotype. V gene TRBV6-5 combines with J gene TRBJ2-1, with D maybe TRBD1 (5 bases). This CDR3 is 17 amino acids long. With 4 bases removed from V and 0 bases from J, the gap between germline ends came to 16 bases. The V gene's germline CDR1 is MNHEY and CDR2 SVGAGI. CDR3 in amino acids: CASSFSGSLSSYNEQFF. The CDR3 DNA is TGTGCCAGCAGTTTTTCAGGGTCCCTGAGCTCCTACAATGAGCAGTTCTTC.

At least ten counts were recorded for this clonotype. The chain combines TRBV15 with TRBJ2-5; possible D gene TRBD2, 6 bases. Germline V gene lookup returns CDR1 LNHNV and CDR2 YYDKDF (reference sequence). The V and J ends lost 2 bases and 2 bases respectively, with 12 bases between them. CDR3 length equals 15 residues. CDR3 loop: CATSRPLAYQETQYF. CDR3 nucleotide sequence: TGTGCCACCAGCAGACCGCTAGCGTATCAAGAGACCCAGTACTTC.

This clonotype was seen repeatedly, ten times or more. The chain is built from TRBV20-1 and TRBJ2-5; D is unresolved. Trimming removed 3 bases from V and 6 bases from J, with 11 bases in between. CDR1 and CDR2 from the germline V gene are DFQATT and SNEGSKA (reference sequence). The CDR3 is 12 residues long. As DNA, the CDR3 is TGCAGTGCTAGGGAACAGCTACAGACCCAGTACTTC. This gives the protein CSAREQLQTQYF.